The clone carrying this T cell receptor (beta chain) was counted once. Its cognate antigen is unknown. Assay: immunoSEQ multiplex PCR; the TCRdb copy retains only in-frame clones and omits some. This repertoire shows about 140,000 clones, approximately 90% found once; its top ten account for 4%. This sample is part of a study of T cell responses to AZD1222 COVID-19 vaccine. Study-level points and caveats: A mostly white British donor set with more females was recruited, and clonal diversity was possibly underestimated. Spike-specific TCR breadth and depth both grew after two AZD1222 doses. Unmutated variant regions are reportedly targeted by nearly half of spike-specific TCRs.

The germline V gene encodes CDR1 LNHDA and CDR2 SQIVND (reference sequence). The CDR3 loop spans 15 amino acids. Trimming pared 2 bases from V and 2 bases from J, leaving 9 bases between. The gene calls are TRBV19 and TRBJ2-2; possibly TRBD1 for D (5 bases). The TCR was taken from an adult who received the AZD1222 COVID-19 vaccine. Sequencing was performed on peripheral blood, taken 28 days after the second AZD1222 dose. CDR3 sequence: CASSIWTINTGELFF. CDR3 bases: TGTGCCAGTAGTATATGGACAATAAACACCGGGGAGCTGTTTTTT. Using reference TRBV19 and TRBJ2-2 for the parts outside the CDR3, the full variable domain is DGGITQSPKYLFRKEGQNVTLSCEQNLNHDAMYWYRQDPGQGLRLIYYSQIVNDFQKGDIAEGYSVSREKKESFPLTVTSAQKNPTAFYLCASSIWTINTGELFFGEGSRLTVL.